This is a list of T cell receptor beta chains from one sample in a study of neoadjuvant nivolumab and ipilimumab in lung cancer. Clones were sequenced by immunoSEQ multiplex PCR, and TCRdb holds only the in-frame ones, with some missing. Among 7,000 to 8,500 clones listed, roughly nine tenths were seen once. The starting material was tumor tissue, obtained after neoadjuvant nivolumab, alone or with ipilimumab, at or shortly before surgery. The receptors come from an adult with non-small cell lung cancer. Some clones in this sample may be carry-over from other donors' samples. Both conserved end residues are part of each CDR3. Each record gives: D gene, J gene, V gene, clone size, CDR3 DNA, CDR3 protein. The D gene is left open where the match is weak. Clone size is shown for a subset of rows, as once, few, many or a class of expanded clone.

TRBD2 TRBJ2-2 TRBV29-1 NA TGCAGCGGCACGGGGGGTACCGGGGAGCTGTTTTTT CSGTGGTGELFF
TRBD1 TRBJ1-3 TRBV14 NA TGTGCCAGCAGCCAGTTATCGGGACAGAGAGGAAACACCATATATTTT CASSQLSGQRGNTIYF
TRBD1 TRBJ2-7 TRBV4-1 NA TGCGCCAGCAGCCAAGATGGGGTAAGGGACAGGGTGTCTAGCCGCTACGAGCAGTACTTC CASSQDGVRDRVSSRYEQYF
TRBD1 TRBJ2-7 TRBV4-1 NA TGCGCCAGCAGCCAAAAGACAGGGGTTGGGTACGAGCAGTACTTC CASSQKTGVGYEQYF
NA TRBJ2-7 TRBV7-8 NA TGTGCCAGCAGCTTTCAGGCATGGGGCTACGAGCAGTACTTC CASSFQAWGYEQYF
TRBD1 TRBJ2-7 TRBV23-1 NA TGCGCCAGCGGACTCCGACAGGGTACTTACGAGCAGTACTTC CASGLRQGTYEQYF
NA TRBJ2-2 TRBV2 NA TGTGCCAGCAGCCGGGCGGACAGTTTATCCCGGGAGCTGTTTTTT CASSRADSLSRELFF
TRBD2 TRBJ2-3 TRBV9 NA TGTGCCAGCAGCGTAGGCAGCGGGGGCTTTAGGGATACGCAGTATTTT CASSVGSGGFRDTQYF
TRBD1 TRBJ2-2 TRBV6-4 NA TGTGCCAGCAGCCCAGGACAGGGGAGCGGGGAGCTGTTTTTT CASSPGQGSGELFF
TRBD2 TRBJ2-7 TRBV11-1 NA TGTGCCAGCAGCTTAGTTCTAGCGGGAGGCCCTGGCTACGAGCAGTACTTC CASSLVLAGGPGYEQYF
TRBD1 TRBJ2-5 TRBV25-1 NA TGTGCCAGCAGTGACCGTCGACAGGGCCAGGAGGCCCAGTACTTC CASSDRRQGQEAQYF
NA TRBJ2-1 TRBV2 NA TGTGCCAGCAGTGGGTACAATGAGCAGTTCTTC CASSGYNEQFF
NA TRBJ1-2 TRBV6-5 NA TGTGCCAGCAGTTACACAGTTAACTATGGCTACACCTTC CASSYTVNYGYTF
NA TRBJ1-1 TRBV9 NA TGTGCCAGCAGCGTAGAACGACAGAACACTGAAGCTTTCTTT CASSVERQNTEAFF
TRBD2 TRBJ2-3 TRBV4-1 NA TGCGCCAGCAGCCTAGCCCCGACTAGCGGGAGCCAGGACACAGATACGCAGTATTTT CASSLAPTSGSQDTDTQYF
NA TRBJ1-2 TRBV10-3 NA TGTGCCATCAGTGAGCCCCGGGGCGGGGCCCGCGATACCCGAGCTAACTATGGCTACACCTTC CAISEPRGGARDTRANYGYTF
NA TRBJ2-7 TRBV21-1 NA TGTGCCAGCAGCAAATACTCTAGGCAGTACTTC CASSKYSRQYF
TRBD1 TRBJ2-7 TRBV6-1 NA TGTGCCAGCAGGGGACAGGGGGGCTCCTACGAGCAGTACTTC CASRGQGGSYEQYF
NA TRBJ1-5 TRBV4-1 NA TGCGCCAGCAGCCAAGATCTAGAAGGGACGAGGCAGCCCCAGCATTTT CASSQDLEGTRQPQHF
NA TRBJ1-5 TRBV5-5 NA TGTGCCAGCAGCCTTACAGGAGGGCGCCAGCCCCAGCATTTT CASSLTGGRQPQHF
TRBD1 TRBJ2-7 TRBV30 NA TGTGCCTGGAGTGTAGGGGACAGGGTAGCCTACGAGCAGTACTTC CAWSVGDRVAYEQYF
NA TRBJ1-3 TRBV9 NA TGTGCCAGCAGCGCGGGCAGCCATTTCTCTGGAAACACCATATATTTT CASSAGSHFSGNTIYF
NA TRBJ1-5 TRBV19 once TGTGCCACTTTACAGGGCGTCGGGCAGCCCCAGCATTTT CATLQGVGQPQHF
NA TRBJ2-1 TRBV7-2 NA TGTGCCAGCAGCTTAGCGATCGCTCGGGATGAGCAGTTCTTC CASSLAIARDEQFF
NA TRBJ2-7 TRBV5-1 NA TGCGCCAGCAGGCTGGGGACAAGCACCTACGAGCAGTACTTC CASRLGTSTYEQYF
NA TRBJ2-2 TRBV18 NA TGTGCCAGCTCCCACCGGGACTCCACCACCGGGGAGCTGTTTTTT CASSHRDSTTGELFF
TRBD1 TRBJ2-3 TRBV9 NA TGTGCCAGCAGCGTCCAGGGACAGGCCACAGATACGCAGTATTTT CASSVQGQATDTQYF
NA TRBJ2-4 TRBV19 NA TGTGCCTCTAAACCGGAGGGCAAAAACATTCAGTACTTC CASKPEGKNIQYF
NA TRBJ2-1 TRBV21-1 NA TGTGCCAGCAGCAAGCCGGACTGTAGCTCCTACAATGAGCAGTTCTTC CASSKPDCSSYNEQFF
TRBD1 TRBJ2-3 TRBV11-1 NA TGTGCCAGCAGCTTAATCCAGGGGGCGGCAGATACGCAGTATTTT CASSLIQGAADTQYF
NA TRBJ1-1 TRBV6-6 NA TGTGCCAGCAGTGGAGAGACGGAAGCTTTCTTT CASSGETEAFF
NA TRBJ2-3 TRBV5-1 NA TGCGCCAGCAGCATCCGGGACAGCACAGATACGCAGTATTTT CASSIRDSTDTQYF
NA TRBJ1-1 TRBV5-1 NA TGCGCCAGCAGCTTACTATCTAGGTATTCGGCTGAAGCTTTCTTT CASSLLSRYSAEAFF
TRBD1 TRBJ2-3 TRBV10-3 NA TGTGCCATCAGTGGACAAGCGGGACAGGGGGCCGGTGCTACGCAGTATTTT CAISGQAGQGAGATQYF
NA TRBJ2-7 TRBV19 few TGTGCCAGTAGTATCGAAGGCCTGACGGGCGGGGACGAGCAGTACTTC CASSIEGLTGGDEQYF
NA TRBJ1-2 TRBV6-1 few TGTGCCAGCAGTGAACTGGGTGGCTACACCTTC CASSELGGYTF
NA TRBJ2-3 TRBV5-1 NA TGCGCCAGCAGCTTTTCTAGCGCAGATACGCAGTATTTT CASSFSSADTQYF
NA TRBJ2-1 TRBV16 NA TGTGCCAGCAGCCAATATTTACAGGGCTACTACAATGAGCAGTTCTTC CASSQYLQGYYNEQFF
NA TRBJ2-1 TRBV30 NA TGTGCACAGTCTAGCGACTCCTACAATGAGCAGTTCTTC CAQSSDSYNEQFF
NA TRBJ1-3 TRBV5-5 NA TGTGCCAGCAGCTTGGCCTTGCTTCCGGACACCATATATTTT CASSLALLPDTIYF
TRBD1 TRBJ1-5 TRBV5-1 once TGCGCCAGGGGGGGCTGGGACAGGCGTCAGCCCCAGCATTTT CARGGWDRRQPQHF
NA TRBJ2-7 TRBV6-5 NA NA CASSTSTGRPEQYF